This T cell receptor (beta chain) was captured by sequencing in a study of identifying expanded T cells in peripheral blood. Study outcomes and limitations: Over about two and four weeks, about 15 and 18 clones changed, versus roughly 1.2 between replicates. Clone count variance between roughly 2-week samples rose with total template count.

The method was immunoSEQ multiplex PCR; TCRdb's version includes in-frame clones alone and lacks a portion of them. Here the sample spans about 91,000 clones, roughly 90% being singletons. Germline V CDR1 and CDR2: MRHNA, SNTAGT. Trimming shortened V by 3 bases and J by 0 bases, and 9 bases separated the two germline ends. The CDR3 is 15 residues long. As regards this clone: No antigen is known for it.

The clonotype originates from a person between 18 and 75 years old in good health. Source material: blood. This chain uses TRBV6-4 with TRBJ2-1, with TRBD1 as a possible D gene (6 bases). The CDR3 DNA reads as TGTGCCAGCAGTGAACAAGGGGGCTCCTACAATGAGCAGTTCTTC. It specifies CASSEQGGSYNEQFF.